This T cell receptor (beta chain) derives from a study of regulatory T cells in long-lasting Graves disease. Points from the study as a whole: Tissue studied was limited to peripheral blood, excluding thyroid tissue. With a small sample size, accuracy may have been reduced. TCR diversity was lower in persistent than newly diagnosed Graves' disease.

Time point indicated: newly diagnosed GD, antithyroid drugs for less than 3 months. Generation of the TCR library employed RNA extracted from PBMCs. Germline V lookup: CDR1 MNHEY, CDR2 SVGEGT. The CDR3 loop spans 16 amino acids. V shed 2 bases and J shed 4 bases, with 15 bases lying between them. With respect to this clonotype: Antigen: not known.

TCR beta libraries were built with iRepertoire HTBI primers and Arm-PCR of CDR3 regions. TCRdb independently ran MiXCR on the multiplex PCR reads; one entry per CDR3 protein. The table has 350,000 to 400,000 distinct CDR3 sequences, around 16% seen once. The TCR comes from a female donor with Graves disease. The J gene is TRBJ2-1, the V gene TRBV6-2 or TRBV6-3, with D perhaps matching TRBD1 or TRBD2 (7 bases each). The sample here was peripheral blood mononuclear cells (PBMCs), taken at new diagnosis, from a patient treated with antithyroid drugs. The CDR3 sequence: CASSYAGGGGYNEQFF. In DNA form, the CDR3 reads TGTGCCAGCAGTTACGCAGGGGGGGGGGGTTACAATGAGCAGTTCTTC.